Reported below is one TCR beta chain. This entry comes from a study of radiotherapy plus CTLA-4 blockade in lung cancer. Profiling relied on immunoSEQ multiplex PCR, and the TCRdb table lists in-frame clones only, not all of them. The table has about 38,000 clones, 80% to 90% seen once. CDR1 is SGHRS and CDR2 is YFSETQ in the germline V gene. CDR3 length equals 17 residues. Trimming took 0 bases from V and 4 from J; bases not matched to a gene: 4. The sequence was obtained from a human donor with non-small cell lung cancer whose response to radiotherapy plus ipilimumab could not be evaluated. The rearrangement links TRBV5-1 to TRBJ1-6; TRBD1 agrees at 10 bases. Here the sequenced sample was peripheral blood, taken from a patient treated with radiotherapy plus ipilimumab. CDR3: CASSLGQGAGYNSPLHF. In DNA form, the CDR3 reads TGCGCCAGCAGCTTGGGACAGGGGGCAGGGTATAATTCACCCCTCCACTTT.